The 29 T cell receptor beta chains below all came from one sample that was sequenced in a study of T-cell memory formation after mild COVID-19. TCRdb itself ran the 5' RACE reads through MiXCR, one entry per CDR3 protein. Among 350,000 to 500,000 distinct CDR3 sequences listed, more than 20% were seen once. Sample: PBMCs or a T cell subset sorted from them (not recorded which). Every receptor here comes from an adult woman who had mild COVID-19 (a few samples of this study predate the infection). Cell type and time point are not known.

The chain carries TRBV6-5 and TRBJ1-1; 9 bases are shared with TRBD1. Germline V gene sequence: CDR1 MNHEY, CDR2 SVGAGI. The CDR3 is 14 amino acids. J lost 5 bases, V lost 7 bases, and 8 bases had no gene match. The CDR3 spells CASKTQTGGTEAFF. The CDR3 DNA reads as TGTGCCAGCAAAACACAGACAGGGGGGACTGAAGCTTTCTTT.

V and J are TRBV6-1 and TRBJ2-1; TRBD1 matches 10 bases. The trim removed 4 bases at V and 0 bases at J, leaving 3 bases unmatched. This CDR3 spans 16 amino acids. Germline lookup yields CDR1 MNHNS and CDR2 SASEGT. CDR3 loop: CASSGRTGGSYNEQFF. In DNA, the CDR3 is TGTGCCAGCAGTGGCAGGACAGGGGGCTCCTACAATGAGCAGTTCTTC.

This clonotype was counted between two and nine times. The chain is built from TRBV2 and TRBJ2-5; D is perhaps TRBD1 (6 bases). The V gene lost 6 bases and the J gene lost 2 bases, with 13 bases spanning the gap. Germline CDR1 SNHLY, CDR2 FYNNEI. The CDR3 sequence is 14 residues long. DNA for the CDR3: TGTGCCAGCAGGCAGGGGCGTATTCAAGAGACCCAGTACTTC. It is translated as CASRQGRIQETQYF.

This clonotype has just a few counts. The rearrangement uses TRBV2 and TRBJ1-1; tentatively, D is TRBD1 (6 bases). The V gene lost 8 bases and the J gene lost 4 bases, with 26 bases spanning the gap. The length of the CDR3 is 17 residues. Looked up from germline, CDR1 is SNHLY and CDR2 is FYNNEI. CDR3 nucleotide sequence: TGTGCCAGCCGAACAAGGGGGAGCGGGGTATGGAGCACTGAAGCTTTCTTT. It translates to CASRTRGSGVWSTEAFF.

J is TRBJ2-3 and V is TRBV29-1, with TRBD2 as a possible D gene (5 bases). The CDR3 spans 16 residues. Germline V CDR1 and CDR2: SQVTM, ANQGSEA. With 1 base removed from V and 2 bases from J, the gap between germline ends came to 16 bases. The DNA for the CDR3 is TGCAGCGTTGAAGGCAATCCGGGGAGCGACACAGATACGCAGTATTTT. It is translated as CSVEGNPGSDTDTQYF.

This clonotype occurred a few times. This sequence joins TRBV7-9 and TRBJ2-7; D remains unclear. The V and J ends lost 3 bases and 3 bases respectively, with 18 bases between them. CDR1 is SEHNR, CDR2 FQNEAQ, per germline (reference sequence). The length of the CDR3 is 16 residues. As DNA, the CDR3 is TGTGCCAGCAGCTTGGGCGACGGTGGGGTGTACTACGAGCAGTACTTC. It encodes CASSLGDGGVYYEQYF. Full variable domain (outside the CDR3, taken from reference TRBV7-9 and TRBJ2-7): DTGVSQNPRHKITKRGQNVTFRCDPISEHNRLYWYRQTLGQGPEFLTYFQNEAQLEKSRLLSDRFSAERPKGSFSTLEIQRTEQGDSAMYLCASSLGDGGVYYEQYFGPGTRLTVT.

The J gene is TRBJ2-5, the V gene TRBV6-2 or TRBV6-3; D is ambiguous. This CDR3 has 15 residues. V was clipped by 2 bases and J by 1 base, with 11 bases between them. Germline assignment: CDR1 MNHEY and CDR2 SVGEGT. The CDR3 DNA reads TGTGCCAGCAGTTACCCCGGAGCGCTCCAAGAGACCCAGTACTTC. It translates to CASSYPGALQETQYF.

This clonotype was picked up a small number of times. CDR3 protein: CASSPTATGAVSNQPQHF. CDR3 in DNA: TGTGCCAGCTCACCAACGGCAACAGGGGCGGTTAGCAATCAGCCCCAGCATTTT. The J gene is TRBJ1-5, the V gene TRBV18, with 7 bases identical to TRBD1. V shed 2 bases, J shed 0 bases, and the junction held 10 bases outside the gene matches. The CDR3 sequence is 18 residues long. Per germline, CDR1 KGHSH and CDR2 LQKENI.

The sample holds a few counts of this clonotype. The CDR3 sequence is CASGLGQVSTDTQYF. DNA of the CDR3: TGTGCTAGTGGTTTGGGACAGGTTAGCACAGATACGCAGTATTTT. This chain connects TRBV12-5 to TRBJ2-3, with a possible D match to TRBD1 (6 bases). CDR3 length: 15 amino acids. The V and J ends lost 1 base and 0 bases respectively, with 8 bases between them. CDR1 and CDR2 (germline): LGHNT, FRNRAP.

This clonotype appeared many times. CDR3 bases: TGCAGTGCTAGAGCCCCTAGGGACTACGAGCAGTACTTC. Its protein product is CSARAPRDYEQYF. The chain links TRBV20-1 to TRBJ2-7; D gene unclear. Germline assignment: CDR1 DFQATT and CDR2 SNEGSKA (reference sequence). This CDR3 spans 13 amino acids. V was trimmed by 1 base and J by 3 bases, leaving 10 bases between them.

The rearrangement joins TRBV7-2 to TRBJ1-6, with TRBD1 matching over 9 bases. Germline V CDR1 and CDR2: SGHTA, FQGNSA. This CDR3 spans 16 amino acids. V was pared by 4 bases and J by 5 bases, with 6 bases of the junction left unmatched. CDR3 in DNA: TGTGCCAGCAGCTCCAGACAGGGGGTTAATAATTCACCCCTCCACTTT. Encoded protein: CASSSRQGVNNSPLHF.

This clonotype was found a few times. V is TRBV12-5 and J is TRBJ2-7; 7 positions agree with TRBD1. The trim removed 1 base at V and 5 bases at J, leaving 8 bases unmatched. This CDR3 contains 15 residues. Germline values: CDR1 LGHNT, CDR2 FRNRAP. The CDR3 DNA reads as TGTGCTAGTGGTTTGGGACAGGGAATCCTCCACGAGCAGTACTTC. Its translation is CASGLGQGILHEQYF.

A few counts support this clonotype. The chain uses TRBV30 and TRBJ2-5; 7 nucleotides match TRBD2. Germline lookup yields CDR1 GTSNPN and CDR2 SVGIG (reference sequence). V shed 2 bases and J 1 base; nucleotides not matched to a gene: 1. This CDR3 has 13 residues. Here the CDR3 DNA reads TGTGCCTGGAGTTGGGGGGGCCAAGAGACCCAGTACTTC. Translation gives CAWSWGGQETQYF.

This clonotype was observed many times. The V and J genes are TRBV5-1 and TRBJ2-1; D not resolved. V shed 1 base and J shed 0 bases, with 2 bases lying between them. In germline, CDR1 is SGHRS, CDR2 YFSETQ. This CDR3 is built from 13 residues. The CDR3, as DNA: TGCGCCAGCAGCTTGTTCTCCTACAATGAGCAGTTCTTC. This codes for CASSLFSYNEQFF.

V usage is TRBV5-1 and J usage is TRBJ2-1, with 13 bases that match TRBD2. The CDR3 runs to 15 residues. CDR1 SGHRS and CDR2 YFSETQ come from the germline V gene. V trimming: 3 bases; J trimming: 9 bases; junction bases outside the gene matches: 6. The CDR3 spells CASSSTSGGAAEQFF. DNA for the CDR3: TGCGCCAGCAGCTCCACTAGCGGGGGGGCTGCTGAGCAGTTCTTC.

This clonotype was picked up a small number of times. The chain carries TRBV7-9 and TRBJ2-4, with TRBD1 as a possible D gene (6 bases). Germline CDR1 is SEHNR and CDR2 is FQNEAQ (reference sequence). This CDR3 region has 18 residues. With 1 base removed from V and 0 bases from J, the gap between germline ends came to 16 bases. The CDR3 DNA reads TGTGCCAGCAGCTTAGACAGGGAATTTGGCCTAGCCAAAAACATTCAGTACTTC. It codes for CASSLDREFGLAKNIQYF.

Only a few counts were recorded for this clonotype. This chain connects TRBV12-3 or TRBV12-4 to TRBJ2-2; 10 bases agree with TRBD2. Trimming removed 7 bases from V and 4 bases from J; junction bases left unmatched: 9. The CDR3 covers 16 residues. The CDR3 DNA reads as TGTGCCAGCACCCAAGCGGGAGGGCCTTCCACCGGGGAGCTGTTTTTT. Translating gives CASTQAGGPSTGELFF.

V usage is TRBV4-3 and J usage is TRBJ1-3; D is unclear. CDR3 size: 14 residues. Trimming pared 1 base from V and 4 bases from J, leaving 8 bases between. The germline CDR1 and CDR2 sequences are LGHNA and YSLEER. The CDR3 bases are TGCGCCAGCAGCCAAGTGTCCGGGGGAAACACCATATATTTT. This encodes CASSQVSGGNTIYF.

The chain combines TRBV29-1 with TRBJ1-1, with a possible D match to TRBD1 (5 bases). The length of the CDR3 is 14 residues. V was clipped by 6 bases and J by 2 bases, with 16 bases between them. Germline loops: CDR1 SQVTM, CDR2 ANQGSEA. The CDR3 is CSVVGRDGNTEAFF. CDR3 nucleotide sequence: TGCAGCGTGGTGGGTCGGGACGGAAACACTGAAGCTTTCTTT.

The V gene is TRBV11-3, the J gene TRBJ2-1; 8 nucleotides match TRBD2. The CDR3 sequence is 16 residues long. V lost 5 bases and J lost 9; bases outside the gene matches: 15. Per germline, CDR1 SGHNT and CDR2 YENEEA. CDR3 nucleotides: TGTGCCAGCAGCCTGGGGGGTAGCGGGATGTGGGCTGAGCAGTTCTTC. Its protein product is CASSLGGSGMWAEQFF.

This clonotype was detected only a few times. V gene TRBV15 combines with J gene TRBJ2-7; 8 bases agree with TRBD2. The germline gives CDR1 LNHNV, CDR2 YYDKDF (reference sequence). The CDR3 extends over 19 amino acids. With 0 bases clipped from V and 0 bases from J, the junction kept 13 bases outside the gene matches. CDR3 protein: CATSRDLISGAAFSYEQYF. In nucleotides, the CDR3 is TGTGCCACCAGCAGAGATCTCATTAGCGGGGCGGCTTTCTCCTACGAGCAGTACTTC.

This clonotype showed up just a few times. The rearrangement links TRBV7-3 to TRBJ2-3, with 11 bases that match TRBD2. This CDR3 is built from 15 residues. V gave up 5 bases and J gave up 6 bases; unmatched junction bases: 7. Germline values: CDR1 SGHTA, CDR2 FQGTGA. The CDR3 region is CASSPLAGGRDTQYF. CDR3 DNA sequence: TGTGCCAGCAGCCCTCTAGCGGGAGGAAGGGATACGCAGTATTTT.

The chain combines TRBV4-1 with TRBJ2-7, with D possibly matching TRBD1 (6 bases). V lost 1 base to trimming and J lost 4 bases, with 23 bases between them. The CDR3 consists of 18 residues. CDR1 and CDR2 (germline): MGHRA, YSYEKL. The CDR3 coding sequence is TGCGCCAGCAGCCAAGCCCCTACCGGGACAAGGTCCCCGTACGAGCAGTACTTC. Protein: CASSQAPTGTRSPYEQYF.

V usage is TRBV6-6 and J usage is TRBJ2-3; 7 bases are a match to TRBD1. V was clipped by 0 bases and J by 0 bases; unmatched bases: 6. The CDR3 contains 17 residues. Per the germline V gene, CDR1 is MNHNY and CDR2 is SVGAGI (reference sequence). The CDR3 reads CASSYSMGQKSTDTQYF. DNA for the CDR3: TGTGCCAGCAGTTACTCAATGGGACAGAAAAGCACAGATACGCAGTATTTT.

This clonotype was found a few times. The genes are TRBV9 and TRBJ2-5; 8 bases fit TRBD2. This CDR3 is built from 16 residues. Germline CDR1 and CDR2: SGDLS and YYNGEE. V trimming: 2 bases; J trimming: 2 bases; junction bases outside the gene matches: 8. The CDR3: CASSVGRLAQQETQYF. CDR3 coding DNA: TGTGCCAGCAGCGTGGGTCGACTAGCGCAACAAGAGACCCAGTACTTC.

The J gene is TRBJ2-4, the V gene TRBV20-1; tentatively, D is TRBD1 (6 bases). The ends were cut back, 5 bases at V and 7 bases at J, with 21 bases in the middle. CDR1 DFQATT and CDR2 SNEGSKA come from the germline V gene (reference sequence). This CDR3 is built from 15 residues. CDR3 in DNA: TGCAGTGCTGACGACGGACAGTCCACTCTGAACATTCAGTACTTC. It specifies CSADDGQSTLNIQYF.

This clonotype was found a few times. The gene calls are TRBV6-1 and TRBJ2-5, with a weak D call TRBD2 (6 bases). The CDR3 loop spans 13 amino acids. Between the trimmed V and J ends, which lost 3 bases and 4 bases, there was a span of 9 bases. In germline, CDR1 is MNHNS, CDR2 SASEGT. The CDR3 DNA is TGTGCCAGCAGTGAGGCGGGGAGAGAGACCCAGTACTTC. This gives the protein CASSEAGRETQYF.

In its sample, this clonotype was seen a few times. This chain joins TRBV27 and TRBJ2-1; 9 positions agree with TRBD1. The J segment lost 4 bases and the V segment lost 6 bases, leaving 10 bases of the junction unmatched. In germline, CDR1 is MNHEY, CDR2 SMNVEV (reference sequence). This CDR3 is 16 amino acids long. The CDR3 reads CASSTQGASFYNEQFF. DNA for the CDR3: TGTGCCAGCAGCACACAGGGGGCGAGTTTTTACAATGAGCAGTTCTTC.

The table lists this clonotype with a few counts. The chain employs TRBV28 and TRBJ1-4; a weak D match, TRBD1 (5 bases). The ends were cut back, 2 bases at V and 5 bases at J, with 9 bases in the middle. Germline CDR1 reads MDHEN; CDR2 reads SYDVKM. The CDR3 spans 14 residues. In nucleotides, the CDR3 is TGTGCCAGCAGTTTAGGGGGTTGGAATGAAAAACTGTTTTTT. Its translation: CASSLGGWNEKLFF.